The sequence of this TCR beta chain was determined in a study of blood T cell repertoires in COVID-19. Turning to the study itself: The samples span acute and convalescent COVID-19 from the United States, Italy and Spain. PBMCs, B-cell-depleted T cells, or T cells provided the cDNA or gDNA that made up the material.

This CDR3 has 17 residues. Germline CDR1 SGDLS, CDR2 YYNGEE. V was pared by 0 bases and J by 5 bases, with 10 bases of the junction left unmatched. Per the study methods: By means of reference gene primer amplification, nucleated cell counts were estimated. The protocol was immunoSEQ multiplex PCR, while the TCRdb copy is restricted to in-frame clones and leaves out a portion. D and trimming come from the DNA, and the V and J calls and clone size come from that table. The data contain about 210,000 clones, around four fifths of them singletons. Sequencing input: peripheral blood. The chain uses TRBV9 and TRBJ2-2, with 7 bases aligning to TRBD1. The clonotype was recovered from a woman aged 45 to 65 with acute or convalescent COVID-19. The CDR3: CASSVAPVTGKTGELFF. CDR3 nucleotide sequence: TGTGCCAGCAGCGTAGCCCCCGTGACAGGGAAGACCGGGGAGCTGTTTTTT.